Sequencing of this T cell receptor (beta chain) was carried out in a study of PD-1 blockade in classical Hodgkin lymphoma. Time point defined: newly diagnosed, previously untreated cHL patient sample. Newly diagnosed classical Hodgkin lymphoma PBMCs, still untreated, provided the comparison samples. Whole-study findings and limits: Nothing has yet pinned down what causes the repertoire differences, possibly disease activity or prior therapy.

This CDR3 has 15 amino acids. Clones were sequenced by immunoSEQ multiplex PCR, and TCRdb holds only the in-frame ones, with some missing. This sample yields about 15,000 clones, of which approximately 84% are seen a single time; 8.4% belongs to the top ten. A note on this clone: What it binds is unknown.

The origin of this receptor is a human donor with classical Hodgkin lymphoma. Sequenced material: peripheral blood mononuclear cells (PBMCs). The chain combines TRBV7-5 with TRBJ2-1; no DNA check was done on the table's D call, TRBD2. TRBV7-5 constitutes a pseudogene. CDR3 DNA: TGTGCCAGAAGCTTCCCGACTAGCGGGAGGAGTGAGCAGTTCTTC. Protein sequence: CARSFPTSGRSEQFF.